A single sample gave rise to the 19 T cell receptor beta chains below, sequenced in a study of cytomegalovirus exposure and HLA in healthy donors. Both 60 Vbeta primers and 13 Jbeta primers went into the PCR. Some clones are missing from TCRdb's copy, which holds only in-frame ones; the method was immunoSEQ multiplex PCR. This sample has 95,000 to 150,000 clones; about 81% occur once, and the top ten carry about 1%. Sequencing was performed on PBMCs. The receptors stem from a young woman in good health and CMV-seronegative.

The chain combines TRBV19 with TRBJ2-7, with 8 bases identical to TRBD2. The CDR3 loop spans 14 amino acids. In germline, CDR1 is LNHDA, CDR2 SQIVND (reference sequence). The V segment lost 4 bases and the J segment 5 bases; nucleotides outside the gene matches: 7. CDR3 sequence (DNA): TGTGCCAGTAGTAGAGGGACTAGGCGAGACGAGCAGTACTTC. Amino acids: CASSRGTRRDEQYF.

The chain combines TRBV19 with TRBJ1-5; D remains unclear. CDR3 length: 13 amino acids. Germline V gene sequence: CDR1 LNHDA, CDR2 SQIVND (reference sequence). The V end was cut by 3 bases, the J end by 8 bases, with 11 bases between. CDR3 region: CASSIGSWEPQHF. Here the CDR3 DNA reads TGTGCCAGTAGTATCGGGAGTTGGGAGCCCCAGCATTTT.

J is TRBJ2-3 and V is TRBV11-1, with 8 bases matching TRBD2. V lost 0 bases to trimming and J lost 6 bases; unmatched junction nucleotides: 5. In germline, CDR1 is SGHAT, CDR2 FQDESV (reference sequence). The CDR3 is made up of 15 amino acids. CDR3 bases: TGTGCCAGCAGCTTAGCCGCGGGAGGCGAGGATACGCAGTATTTT. It translates to CASSLAAGGEDTQYF.

The V call is TRBV29-1, the J call TRBJ2-1; D possibly corresponds to TRBD2 (6 bases). With 4 bases removed from V and 6 bases from J, the gap between germline ends came to 13 bases. This CDR3 has 13 residues. Germline V lookup: CDR1 SQVTM, CDR2 ANQGSEA. The CDR3, as DNA: TGCAGCGTTGTAGCGGATCCGTCCAATGAGCAGTTCTTC. Translated, it gives CSVVADPSNEQFF.

This clone was observed once. V is TRBV29-1 and J is TRBJ2-3; 10 bases agree with TRBD1. This CDR3 spans 15 amino acids. V shed 6 bases, J shed 5 bases, and the junction held 11 bases outside the gene matches. CDR1 is SQVTM, CDR2 ANQGSEA, per germline. The CDR3 loop reads CSVQEGTGAGDTQYF. Written as DNA, the CDR3 is TGCAGCGTCCAAGAGGGGACAGGGGCAGGAGATACGCAGTATTTT.

The count of this clone is one. The V gene is TRBV27, the J gene TRBJ1-5; no clear D gene. V was shortened by 5 bases and J by 5 bases, with 16 bases between the two germline ends. This CDR3 region has 15 residues. Germline V gene lookup returns CDR1 MNHEY and CDR2 SMNVEV (reference sequence). CDR3 residues: CASSPAWERYQPQHF. In DNA form, the CDR3 reads TGTGCCAGCAGTCCAGCTTGGGAGCGCTATCAGCCCCAGCATTTT.

The chain employs TRBV7-6 and TRBJ1-4; 8 positions match TRBD1. This CDR3 contains 14 residues. CDR1 and CDR2 from the germline V gene are SGHVS and FNYEAQ. V shed 2 bases, J shed 8 bases, and the junction held 4 bases outside the gene matches. The CDR3 loop reads CASSLRTGMEKLFF. CDR3 nucleotides: TGTGCCAGCAGCTTACGGACAGGGATGGAAAAACTGTTTTTT.

The chain links TRBV7-9 to TRBJ1-4; no definite D call. The CDR3 spans 17 residues. V lost 1 base and J lost 3, with 15 bases in between. The V gene's germline CDR1 is SEHNR and CDR2 FQNEAQ (reference sequence). The CDR3 nucleotides are TGTGCCAGCAGCTTAGGTCATGGTTTCGGGTCTAATGAAAAACTGTTTTTT. Protein sequence: CASSLGHGFGSNEKLFF.

The genes are TRBV5-4 and TRBJ1-2; perhaps TRBD1 as D (6 bases). The CDR3 totals 13 residues. Deletions cut 4 bases from V and 5 bases from J, with 12 bases between. The V gene's germline CDR1 is SGHNT and CDR2 YYREEE (reference sequence). CDR3 amino acids: CASSRWQGYGYTF. For the CDR3, the DNA is TGTGCCAGCAGCCGCTGGCAGGGGTATGGCTACACCTTC.

This clone was recorded only once. The chain has TRBV5-1 and TRBJ1-2, with 7 bases that match TRBD1. The CDR3 is 14 amino acids. Per the germline V gene, CDR1 is SGHRS and CDR2 is YFSETQ. V lost 1 base, J lost 0 bases, and 0 bases stayed unmatched. This CDR3 reads CASSLTGANYGYTF. CDR3 nucleotide sequence: TGCGCCAGCAGCTTGACAGGGGCTAACTATGGCTACACCTTC.

Only one count was recorded for this clone. The V and J genes are TRBV11-2 and TRBJ2-7; possible D gene TRBD1, 6 bases. Germline CDR1 and CDR2: SGHAT and FQNNGV. Trimming pared 5 bases from V and 1 base from J, leaving 18 bases between. This CDR3 region has 16 residues. Here the CDR3 DNA reads TGTGCCAGCAGCCCCCAAGGCACAGGGCCTTCCTACGAGCAGTACTTC. Its protein product is CASSPQGTGPSYEQYF. The full variable domain, its missing parts supplied by reference TRBV11-2 and TRBJ2-7, is EAGVAQSPRYKIIEKRQSVAFWCNPISGHATLYWYQQILGQGPKLLIQFQNNGVVDDSQLPKDRFSAERLKGVDSTLKIQPAKLEDSAVYLCASSPQGTGPSYEQYFGPGTRLTVT.

The chain employs TRBV6-1 and TRBJ2-7, with 11 bases fitting TRBD2. This CDR3 is built from 14 residues. J gave up 4 bases and V 9 bases, and 8 bases lay outside the gene matches. Germline V gene sequence: CDR1 MNHNS, CDR2 SASEGT. In DNA form, the CDR3 reads TGTGCCAGTCAGCTAGCGGGAGGATATTACGAGCAGTACTTC. Translated, it gives CASQLAGGYYEQYF.

The J gene is TRBJ2-7, the V gene TRBV27; TRBD2 agrees at 7 bases. The germline V gene has CDR1 MNHEY and CDR2 SMNVEV (reference sequence). V lost 5 bases, J lost 3 bases, and 7 bases stayed unmatched. The CDR3 is 14 amino acids. The CDR3 nucleotides read TGTGCCAGCAGTCTCCGGGGGGACTTCTACGAGCAGTACTTC. The encoded protein is CASSLRGDFYEQYF.

This clone was seen a single time. This chain links TRBV4-1 with TRBJ1-2, with a weak D call TRBD1 (6 bases). The germline V gene has CDR1 MGHRA and CDR2 YSYEKL. The CDR3 is 15 amino acids. Trimming left V 0 bases short and J 2 bases short, with 10 bases between. Here the CDR3 reads CASSQDFGQNYGYTF. The CDR3 region has the DNA TGCGCCAGCAGCCAAGACTTTGGACAGAACTATGGCTACACCTTC.

This chain connects TRBV30 to TRBJ2-2, with 8 positions matching TRBD1. There are 13 residues in the CDR3. Germline V lookup: CDR1 GTSNPN, CDR2 SVGIG (reference sequence). After removal of 7 bases from V and 4 bases from J, the junction contained 5 bases not matched to a gene. The CDR3 bases are TGTGCCTTCACGGACAGGGCCACCGGGGAGCTGTTTTTT. Translation: CAFTDRATGELFF. The complete variable domain, with remaining parts taken from reference TRBV30 and TRBJ2-2, reads SQTIHQWPATLVQPVGSPLSLECTVEGTSNPNLYWYRQAAGRGLQLLFYSVGIGQISSEVPQNLSASRPQDRQFILSSKKLLLSDSGFYLCAFTDRATGELFFGEGSRLTVL.

V is TRBV6-9 and J is TRBJ2-7; 9 bases map to TRBD1. CDR1 is MNHGY, CDR2 SVAAGI, per germline. Germline trimming cut 1 base from V and 2 bases from J; bases unmatched to any gene: 24. The CDR3 covers 22 residues. DNA for the CDR3: TGTGCCAGCAGTTATTGGCCTCTTCCCCTTAGGGGACAGGGAGTCCCAACCTACGAGCAGTACTTC. It encodes CASSYWPLPLRGQGVPTYEQYF.

The chain employs TRBV9 and TRBJ2-3, with TRBD2 identical over 11 bases. V lost 3 bases and J lost 5; bases outside the gene matches: 11. The V gene's germline CDR1 is SGDLS and CDR2 YYNGEE. The CDR3 runs to 17 residues. CDR3 in amino acids: CASSAQTSGEVGDTQYF. The CDR3 DNA follows: TGTGCCAGCAGCGCGCAGACTAGCGGGGAAGTGGGAGATACGCAGTATTTT.

V is TRBV28 and J is TRBJ1-1, with a weak D call TRBD1 (5 bases). The ends were cut back, 5 bases at V and 6 bases at J, with 22 bases in the middle. This CDR3 has 16 amino acids. CDR1 MDHEN and CDR2 SYDVKM come from the germline V gene. CDR3 amino acids: CASSATGRGGGAEAFF. DNA of the CDR3: TGTGCCAGCAGTGCAACCGGGAGGGGCGGGGGGGCTGAAGCTTTCTTT.

This chain links TRBV27 with TRBJ2-1; D may be TRBD2 (6 bases). This CDR3 has 13 amino acids. Trimming removed 4 bases at V and 7 bases at J, with 11 bases between. Germline CDR1 and CDR2: MNHEY and SMNVEV (reference sequence). In nucleotides, the CDR3 is TGTGCCAGCAGTTGGGGCGGGGCTAATGAGCAGTTCTTC. Translation: CASSWGGANEQFF.